Below, one TCR beta chain is given with its context. This entry is derived from a study of blood T cell repertoires in COVID-19. At the level of the study: The cDNA or gDNA used as material had been derived from T cells, B-cell-depleted T cells, or PBMCs.

Sequenced by immunoSEQ multiplex PCR; TCRdb stores in-frame clones only, minus some. Altogether about 300,000 clones are present, around 87% being singletons, with the ten largest covering roughly 2.3%. The CDR3 consists of 15 residues. Germline V lookup: CDR1 MNHNY, CDR2 SVGAGI (reference sequence). With V trimmed by 7 bases and J by 7 bases, 12 bases remained unmatched. Source material: peripheral blood. The sequence was obtained from a man in his late teens or twenties with active or convalescent COVID-19. The V call is TRBV6-6, the J call TRBJ2-4, with 8 bases aligning to TRBD2. Here the CDR3 reads CASKGLGGAENIQYF. In DNA form, the CDR3 reads TGTGCCAGCAAGGGACTCGGGGGGGCCGAGAACATTCAGTACTTC.